This T cell receptor (beta chain) was captured by sequencing in a study of identical twins. TCRdb analysed the 5' RACE reads with MiXCR anew, one entry per CDR3 protein. The sample lists about 530,000 distinct CDR3 sequences; 20% to 25% were seen once. Per the germline V gene, CDR1 is LGHDT and CDR2 is YNNKEL (reference sequence). The length of the CDR3 is 12 residues. The V end was cut by 3 bases, the J end by 10 bases, with 13 bases between. In addition, the sample was reused for a study of yellow fever vaccine responses in identical twins.

The chain employs TRBV3-1 and TRBJ2-7; possibly TRBD2 for D (6 bases). This TCR derives from a young woman in good health. Input material: CD4+ T cells sorted from blood. CDR3 protein: CASSHLSGIQYV. CDR3 bases: TGTGCCAGCAGCCACCTTAGCGGTATACAGTACGTC.